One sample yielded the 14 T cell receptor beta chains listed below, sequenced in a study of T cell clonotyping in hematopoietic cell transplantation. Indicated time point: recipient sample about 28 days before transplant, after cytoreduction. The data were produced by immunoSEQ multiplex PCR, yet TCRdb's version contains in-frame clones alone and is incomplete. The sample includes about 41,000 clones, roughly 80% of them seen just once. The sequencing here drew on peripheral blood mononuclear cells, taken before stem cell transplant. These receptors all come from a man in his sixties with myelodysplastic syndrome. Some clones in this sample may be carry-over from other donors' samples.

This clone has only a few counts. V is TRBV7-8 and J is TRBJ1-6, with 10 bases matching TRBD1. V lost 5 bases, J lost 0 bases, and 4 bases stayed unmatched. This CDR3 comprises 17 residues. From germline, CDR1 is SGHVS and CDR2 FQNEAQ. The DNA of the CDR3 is TGTGCCAGCAGCGGACGACAGGGGGCCTCCTATAATTCACCCCTCCACTTT. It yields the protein CASSGRQGASYNSPLHF. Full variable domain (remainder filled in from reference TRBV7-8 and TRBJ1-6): GAGVSQSPRYKVAKRGQDVALRCDPISGHVSLFWYQQALGQGPEFLTYFQNEAQLDKSGLPSDRFFAERPEGSVSTLKIQRTQQEDSAVYLCASSGRQGASYNSPLHFGNGTRLTVT.

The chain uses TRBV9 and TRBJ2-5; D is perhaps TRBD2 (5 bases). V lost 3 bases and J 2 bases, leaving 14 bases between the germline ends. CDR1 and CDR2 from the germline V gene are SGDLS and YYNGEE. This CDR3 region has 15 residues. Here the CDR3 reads CASSAPFGEQETQYF. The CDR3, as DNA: TGTGCCAGCAGCGCCCCTTTTGGGGAGCAAGAGACCCAGTACTTC.

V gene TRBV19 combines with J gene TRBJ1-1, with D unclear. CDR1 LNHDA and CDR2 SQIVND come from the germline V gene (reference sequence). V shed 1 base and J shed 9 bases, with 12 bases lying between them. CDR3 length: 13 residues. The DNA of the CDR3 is TGTGCCAGTAGTATAGGCACCTCAGGCAAAGCTTTCTTT. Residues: CASSIGTSGKAFF.

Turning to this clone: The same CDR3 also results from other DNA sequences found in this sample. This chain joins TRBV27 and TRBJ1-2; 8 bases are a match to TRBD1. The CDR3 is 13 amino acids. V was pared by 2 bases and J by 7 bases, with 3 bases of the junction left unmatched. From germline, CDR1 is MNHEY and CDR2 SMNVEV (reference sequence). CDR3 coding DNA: TGTGCCAGCAGTTTAGCAGGGGGCGGTGGCTACACCTTC. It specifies CASSLAGGGGYTF.

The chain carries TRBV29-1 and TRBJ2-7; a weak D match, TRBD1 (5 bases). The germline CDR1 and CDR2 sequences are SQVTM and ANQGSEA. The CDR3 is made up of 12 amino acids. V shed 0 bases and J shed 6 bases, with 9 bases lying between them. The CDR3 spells CSVEEQDGEQYF. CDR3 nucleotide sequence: TGCAGCGTTGAAGAACAGGATGGCGAGCAGTACTTC.

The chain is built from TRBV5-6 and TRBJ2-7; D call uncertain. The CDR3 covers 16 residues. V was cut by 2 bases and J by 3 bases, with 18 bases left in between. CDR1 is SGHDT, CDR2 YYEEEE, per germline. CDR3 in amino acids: CASSLGSVGRLYEQYF. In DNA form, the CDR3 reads TGTGCCAGCAGCTTAGGGTCCGTTGGTCGTCTCTACGAGCAGTACTTC. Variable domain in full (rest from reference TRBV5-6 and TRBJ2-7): DAGVTQSPTHLIKTRGQQVTLRCSPKSGHDTVSWYQQALGQGPQFIFQYYEEEERQRGNFPDRFSGHQFPNYSSELNVNALLLGDSALYLCASSLGSVGRLYEQYFGPGTRLTVT.

CDR3 protein: CASSLGQGAGETQYF. The CDR3 nucleotides are TGCGCCAGCAGCTTGGGACAGGGAGCGGGGGAGACCCAGTACTTC. This sequence joins TRBV5-1 and TRBJ2-5; perhaps D is TRBD1 or TRBD2 (7 bases each). The germline gives CDR1 SGHRS, CDR2 YFSETQ. Trimming cost V 0 bases and J 5 bases, with 14 bases left between them. The CDR3 has 15 amino acids.

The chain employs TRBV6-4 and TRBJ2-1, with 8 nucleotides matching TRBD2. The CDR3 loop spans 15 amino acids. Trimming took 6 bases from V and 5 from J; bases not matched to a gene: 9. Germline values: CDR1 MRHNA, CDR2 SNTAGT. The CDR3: CASSPRGGSNNEQFF. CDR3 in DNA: TGTGCCAGCAGCCCTCGGGGGGGGTCAAACAATGAGCAGTTCTTC.

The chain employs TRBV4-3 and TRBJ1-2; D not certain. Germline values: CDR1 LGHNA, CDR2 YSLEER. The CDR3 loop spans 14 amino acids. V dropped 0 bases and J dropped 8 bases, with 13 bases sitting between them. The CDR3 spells CASSQDRRERGYTF. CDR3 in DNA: TGCGCCAGCAGCCAAGATCGGAGGGAGCGGGGCTACACCTTC.

Written as DNA, the CDR3 is TGCGCCAGCAGCCGGACCGCAGGACAGACTAACTATGGCTACACCTTC. Translation gives CASSRTAGQTNYGYTF. The chain joins TRBV4-3 to TRBJ1-2; a weak D match, TRBD1 (6 bases). V was shortened by 4 bases and J by 0 bases, with 15 bases between the two germline ends. This CDR3 is built from 16 residues. Germline V gives CDR1 LGHNA, CDR2 YSLEER.

This chain's CDR3 is CASKGWYYEQYF. The CDR3 nucleotides are TGTGCCAGCAAAGGGTGGTACTACGAGCAGTACTTC. V gene TRBV25-1 combines with J gene TRBJ2-7, with D unclear. Germline V gene data show CDR1 as MGHDK and CDR2 as SYGVNS. V dropped 7 bases and J dropped 3 bases, with 10 bases sitting between them. The CDR3 runs 12 residues.

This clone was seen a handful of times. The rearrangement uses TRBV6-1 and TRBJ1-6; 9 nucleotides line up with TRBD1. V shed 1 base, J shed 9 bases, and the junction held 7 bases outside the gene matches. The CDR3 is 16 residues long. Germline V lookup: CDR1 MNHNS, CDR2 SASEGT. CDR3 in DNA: TGTGCCAGCAGTGAAGATCGGACAGGGGCTACTTCACCCCTCCACTTT. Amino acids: CASSEDRTGATSPLHF.

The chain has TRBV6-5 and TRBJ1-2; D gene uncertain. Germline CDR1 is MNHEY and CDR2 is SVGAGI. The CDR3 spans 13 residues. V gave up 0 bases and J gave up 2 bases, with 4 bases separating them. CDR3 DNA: TGTGCCAGCAGTTACTCGCAGAACTATGGCTACACCTTC. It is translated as CASSYSQNYGYTF.

The CDR3 region is CASSLAIRALDTQYF. The DNA of the CDR3 is TGCGCCAGCAGCTTGGCCATCAGAGCATTGGATACGCAGTATTTT. This chain connects TRBV5-1 to TRBJ2-3, with D hard to call. This CDR3 has 15 residues. Trimming shortened V by 0 bases and J by 6 bases, and 14 bases separated the two germline ends. Germline V gives CDR1 SGHRS, CDR2 YFSETQ.